This T cell receptor beta chain was identified in a study of T-cell reconstitution after alpha-beta-depleted transplantation in children. Researchers prepared the TCRbeta library using unique molecular identifiers, the study reports. MiXCR, applied by TCRdb to the PCR reads, yields one record per CDR3 protein. The profile shows under 300,000 distinct CDR3 sequences, approximately 10% of them singletons. This clonotype rates as large. This CDR3 has 21 amino acids. With V trimmed by 0 bases and J by 0 bases, 17 bases remained unmatched. Germline V gene sequence: CDR1 LGHNA, CDR2 YSLEER. V and J are TRBV4-3 and TRBJ1-5, with TRBD1 identical over 7 bases. Source: peripheral blood, taken 180 days after TCRalphabeta/CD19-depleted stem cell transplant. This receptor was taken from a male patient aged 2 to 10 who had a stem cell transplant for chronic granulomatous disease, so the T cells may come from the graft donor. Here the CDR3 reads CASSQDLLDRDSLFSNQPQHF. DNA of the CDR3: TGCGCCAGCAGCCAAGATCTGCTTGACCGGGACAGCCTCTTTAGCAATCAGCCCCAGCATTTT.